The 29 T cell receptor beta chains below all came from one sample that was sequenced in a study of cytomegalovirus exposure and HLA in healthy donors (dated by TCRdb to between 2016 and 2019). The library relied on the immunoSEQ multiplex PCR assay. For the multiplex PCR, a mixture combining 60 forward primers for TCR Vbeta segments and 13 reverse primers for TCR Jbeta segments was used. The immuneACCESS repertoire file appears here via TCRdb, limited to in-frame rearrangements. These files lack a portion of the clones; in checked studies, under half of the deficit traces to unresolved V genes, and the cause of the others is not known. Here the sample has around 100,000 clones; 76% occur a single time. Roughly 20% of the sample is taken by the ten largest. The material sequenced was PBMCs. These receptors were taken from a woman aged 60-70 years in good health and CMV-seropositive.

The chain combines TRBV7-2 with TRBJ2-3; unclear D gene. The CDR3 covers 13 residues. V was pared by 4 bases and J by 2 bases, with 7 bases between. CDR1 and CDR2 (germline): SGHTA, FQGNSA. The CDR3 region has the DNA TGTGCCAGCAGCTCATCTAACACAGATACGCAGTATTTT. This sequence encodes CASSSSNTDTQYF. The full variable domain, in which reference TRBV7-2 and TRBJ2-3 provide the parts outside the CDR3, is GAGVSQSPSNKVTEKGKDVELRCDPISGHTALYWYRQSLGQGLEFLIYFQGNSAPDKSGLPSDRFSAERTGGSVSTLTIQRTQQEDSAVYLCASSSSNTDTQYFGPGTRLTVL.

V and J are TRBV5-1 and TRBJ2-3; maybe TRBD1 (5 bases). Trimming left V 6 bases short and J 0 bases short, with 11 bases between. The germline gives CDR1 SGHRS, CDR2 YFSETQ. The CDR3 runs 14 residues. The CDR3 coding sequence is TGCGCCAGCACTGATCAGGGAAGCACAGATACGCAGTATTTT. Its protein product is CASTDQGSTDTQYF.

The rearrangement links TRBV6-1 to TRBJ1-5, with TRBD1 matching 7 bases. V lost 4 bases, J lost 5 bases, and 2 bases stayed unmatched. This CDR3 has 13 amino acids. The germline V gene encodes CDR1 MNHNS and CDR2 SASEGT. The CDR3 nucleotides read TGTGCCAGCAGTGTCAGGGGGGATCAGCCCCAGCATTTT. Its protein is CASSVRGDQPQHF.

V gene TRBV2 combines with J gene TRBJ1-3, with D tentatively TRBD1 (5 bases). CDR3 size: 16 residues. The ends were cut back, 3 bases at V and 0 bases at J, with 12 bases in the middle. Germline values: CDR1 SNHLY, CDR2 FYNNEI. CDR3 loop: CASSDFGGSSGNTIYF. In nucleotides, the CDR3 is TGTGCCAGCAGTGACTTTGGGGGGTCCTCTGGAAACACCATATATTTT. Looking up the rest from reference TRBV2 and TRBJ1-3 gives the full variable domain: EPEVTQTPSHQVTQMGQEVILRCVPISNHLYFYWYRQILGQKVEFLVSFYNNEISEKSEIFDDQFSVERPDGSNFTLKIRSTKLEDSAMYFCASSDFGGSSGNTIYFGEGSWLTVV.

The rearrangement uses TRBV18 and TRBJ2-2; perhaps TRBD2 as D (5 bases). CDR1 and CDR2 from the germline V gene are KGHSH and LQKENI. This CDR3 has 16 residues. The V and J ends lost 3 bases and 0 bases respectively, with 11 bases between them. DNA for the CDR3: TGTGCCAGCTCACCCTCGGGGTTCGCGAACACCGGGGAGCTGTTTTTT. It is translated as CASSPSGFANTGELFF.

The sample holds a few counts of this clone. The chain combines TRBV19 with TRBJ2-3, with 10 bases matching TRBD2. Per the germline V gene, CDR1 is LNHDA and CDR2 is SQIVND (reference sequence). The CDR3 length is 15 residues. J lost 2 bases, V lost 9 bases, and 8 bases had no gene match. The CDR3 DNA sequence: TGTGCCAGCAGACTAGCGGGTCTCACCACAGATACGCAGTATTTT. Protein sequence: CASRLAGLTTDTQYF.

The chain links TRBV7-9 to TRBJ1-3; 7 nucleotides match TRBD1. V gave up 3 bases and J gave up 0 bases; unmatched junction bases: 5. Germline values: CDR1 SEHNR, CDR2 FQNEAQ (reference sequence). The CDR3 consists of 16 residues. The CDR3 region has the DNA TGTGCCAGCAGCTTCGAACAGGGGAACTCTGGAAACACCATATATTTT. Residues: CASSFEQGNSGNTIYF.

This chain connects TRBV20-1 to TRBJ2-7, with 8 positions matching TRBD1. This CDR3 contains 11 residues. Germline trimming cut 6 bases from V and 5 bases from J; bases unmatched to any gene: 3. Germline V gene lookup returns CDR1 DFQATT and CDR2 SNEGSKA (reference sequence). The CDR3 bases are TGCAGTGCAGGGACAGGTGACGAGCAGTACTTC. Protein sequence: CSAGTGDEQYF.

Regarding this clone: Compared with germline, one end of the junction differs, possibly owing to a read error. The rearrangement joins TRBV2 to TRBJ2-7, with 7 nucleotides matching TRBD2. CDR1 SNHLY and CDR2 FYNNEI come from the germline V gene. The CDR3 totals 11 residues. This chain's CDR3 is CASSEWEGRSF. CDR3 coding DNA: TGTGCCAGCAGTGAATGGGAGGGGCGAAGCTTC.

The chain couples TRBV5-1 to TRBJ2-7; 8 positions agree with TRBD1. The CDR3 runs 14 residues. CDR1 and CDR2 from the germline V gene are SGHRS and YFSETQ. The J segment lost 2 bases and the V segment lost 4 bases, leaving 5 bases of the junction unmatched. The CDR3 protein is CASSKPGQAYEQYF. DNA of the CDR3: TGCGCCAGCAGCAAGCCGGGACAGGCCTACGAGCAGTACTTC. Using reference TRBV5-1 and TRBJ2-7 for the parts outside the CDR3, the full variable domain is KAGVTQTPRYLIKTRGQQVTLSCSPISGHRSVSWYQQTPGQGLQFLFEYFSETQRNKGNFPGRFSGRQFSNSRSEMNVSTLELGDSALYLCASSKPGQAYEQYFGPGTRLTVT.

This rearrangement joins TRBV6-1 to TRBJ1-4; tentatively, D is TRBD1 (5 bases). Trimming cost V 3 bases and J 7 bases, with 15 bases left between them. CDR3 length: 15 amino acids. CDR1 is MNHNS, CDR2 SASEGT, per germline. The CDR3 DNA reads TGTGCCAGCAGTGAGTTGGCGGGGGGGGGTGAAAAACTGTTTTTT. Encoded protein: CASSELAGGGEKLFF.

This clone showed up just once. The junction departs from the called germline gene at one end, perhaps through a read error. The chain carries TRBV7-7 and TRBJ2-1, with D perhaps TRBD2 (7 bases). Looked up from germline, CDR1 is SSHAT and CDR2 is FNYEAQ (reference sequence). The CDR3 consists of 16 residues. CDR3 residues: CASSDGLEKGGSEQFF. The CDR3 DNA is TGTGCTAGCAGCGACGGACTAGAGAAGGGGGGCAGTGAGCAGTTCTTC. Together with reference TRBV7-7 and TRBJ2-1, the CDR3 gives the full variable domain: GAGVSQSPRYKVTKRGQDVTLRCDPISSHATLYWYQQALGQGPEFLTYFNYEAQPDKSGLPSDRFSAERPEGSISTLTIQRTEQRDSAMYRCASSDGLEKGGSEQFFGPGTRLTVL.

The rearrangement uses TRBV2 and TRBJ2-7; TRBD1 agrees at 7 bases. The J segment lost 2 bases and the V segment lost 7 bases, leaving 11 bases of the junction unmatched. This CDR3 has 15 residues. Germline V gene lookup returns CDR1 SNHLY and CDR2 FYNNEI. CDR3 protein: CASMRGGQGTYEQYF. CDR3 sequence (DNA): TGTGCCAGCATGAGAGGGGGCCAGGGGACCTACGAGCAGTACTTC.

The chain uses TRBV18 and TRBJ2-7; possibly TRBD1 for D (6 bases). V lost 2 bases, J lost 2 bases, and 10 bases lay in between. This CDR3 is built from 14 residues. Germline assignment: CDR1 KGHSH and CDR2 LQKENI. The CDR3 loop reads CASSPWGPTYEQYF. CDR3 in DNA: TGTGCCAGCTCACCATGGGGGCCCACCTACGAGCAGTACTTC.

V is TRBV27 and J is TRBJ1-5; TRBD1 matches at 7 bases. The ends lost 6 bases at V and 3 bases at J; junction bases unmatched: 5. CDR3 length: 14 residues. Germline values: CDR1 MNHEY, CDR2 SMNVEV (reference sequence). The CDR3 is CASRGQAVNQPQHF. The CDR3 DNA reads as TGTGCCAGCAGAGGACAGGCGGTCAATCAGCCCCAGCATTTT.

The genes are TRBV15 and TRBJ2-1, with D perhaps TRBD2 (5 bases). V lost 1 base and J 10 bases, leaving 8 bases between the germline ends. The germline CDR1 and CDR2 sequences are LNHNV and YYDKDF (reference sequence). The CDR3 is 12 amino acids. This CDR3 is CATSRGGLEQFF. CDR3 DNA sequence: TGTGCCACCAGCAGAGGAGGACTCGAGCAGTTCTTC.

This clone appeared once. The CDR3 nucleotides read TGTGCCAGCAGGTCAGGGGTCCGATGGGGTAATGAAAAACTGTTTTTT. It codes for CASRSGVRWGNEKLFF. This sequence joins TRBV28 and TRBJ1-4, with a possible D match to TRBD1 (6 bases). Germline V CDR1 and CDR2: MDHEN, SYDVKM. Trimming shortened V by 6 bases and J by 4 bases, and 18 bases separated the two germline ends. This CDR3 has 16 amino acids.

V gene TRBV5-8 combines with J gene TRBJ2-1; D is unclear. V lost 4 bases and J lost 7, with 9 bases in between. This CDR3 contains 12 residues. The germline V gene has CDR1 SGHTS and CDR2 YDEGEE. As DNA, the CDR3 is TGTGCCAGCAGCCCCTACAGAAATGAGCAGTTCTTC. Its protein product is CASSPYRNEQFF.

This clone was counted between two and nine times. The V and J genes are TRBV7-2 and TRBJ2-7, with 8 bases matching TRBD1. The CDR3 sequence is 14 residues long. Trimming cost V 5 bases and J 1 base; bases outside gene matches: 4. Looked up from germline, CDR1 is SGHTA and CDR2 is FQGNSA. This CDR3 is CASSIGQGSYEQYF. The CDR3, as DNA: TGTGCCAGCAGCATAGGACAGGGATCCTACGAGCAGTACTTC.

V and J are TRBV30 and TRBJ2-3; D unclear. Germline lookup yields CDR1 GTSNPN and CDR2 SVGIG (reference sequence). There are 11 residues in the CDR3. Trimming left V 0 bases short and J 7 bases short, with 5 bases between. CDR3 sequence (DNA): TGTGCCTGGAGTGTGCTACATACGCAGTATTTT. It encodes CAWSVLHTQYF.

J is TRBJ2-5 and V is TRBV29-1; 13 bases are a match to TRBD2. CDR1 is SQVTM and CDR2 is ANQGSEA in the germline V gene. The CDR3 extends over 16 amino acids. J lost 5 bases, V lost 4 bases, and 10 bases had no gene match. CDR3 in DNA: TGCAGCGTTGCAGGACTAGCGGGAGCGGCGGGGGAGACCCAGTACTTC. Amino acid sequence: CSVAGLAGAAGETQYF.

CDR3 DNA sequence: TGTGCCAGCAGTCCCGCGGGAGGCAATCAGCCCCAGCATTTT. This codes for CASSPAGGNQPQHF. This rearrangement joins TRBV28 to TRBJ1-5; the D is unclear. The V end was cut by 5 bases, the J end by 2 bases, with 10 bases between. The CDR3 covers 14 residues. In germline, CDR1 is MDHEN, CDR2 SYDVKM.

The CDR3 sequence is CASSTQVRGATNEKLFF. CDR3 in DNA: TGTGCCAGCAGCACCCAAGTCAGGGGGGCAACTAATGAAAAACTGTTTTTT. The chain couples TRBV27 to TRBJ1-4; TRBD1 agrees at 7 bases. The CDR3 runs 17 residues. Trimming took 6 bases from V and 0 from J; bases not matched to a gene: 10. The germline CDR1 and CDR2 sequences are MNHEY and SMNVEV (reference sequence).

This clone showed up just a few times. The rearrangement joins TRBV2 to TRBJ1-1; unclear D gene. Germline-derived CDR1 and CDR2 are SNHLY and FYNNEI. Trimming removed 7 bases from V and 1 base from J, with 10 bases in between. This CDR3 spans 13 amino acids. The DNA for the CDR3 is TGTGCCAGCAAGTTGGCTGAGAACACTGAAGCTTTCTTT. Amino acid sequence: CASKLAENTEAFF.

This clone was recorded a few times. The chain couples TRBV5-1 to TRBJ2-1; 7 positions agree with TRBD1. This CDR3 has 22 residues. The ends lost 4 bases at V and 0 bases at J; junction bases unmatched: 25. CDR1 is SGHRS, CDR2 YFSETQ, per germline. CDR3 protein: CASSPGGYLGTANIHSYNEQFF. DNA of the CDR3: TGCGCCAGCAGCCCAGGAGGATATTTGGGGACAGCCAACATACACTCCTACAATGAGCAGTTCTTC.

The chain employs TRBV9 and TRBJ2-2, with D perhaps matching TRBD1 (6 bases). Trimming removed 2 bases from V and 0 bases from J, with 8 bases in between. The CDR3 totals 15 residues. Germline V CDR1 and CDR2: SGDLS, YYNGEE. The CDR3 region has the DNA TGTGCCAGCAGCGTCGGACAGACGAACACCGGGGAGCTGTTTTTT. Protein: CASSVGQTNTGELFF.

About this clone itself: In the same sample, other DNA sequences code for this CDR3. The J gene is TRBJ2-7, the V gene TRBV27, with TRBD2 matching 8 bases. Unmatched junction bases numbered 20, after V lost 9 bases and J lost 7 bases. The CDR3 consists of 16 residues. CDR1 and CDR2 (germline): MNHEY, SMNVEV (reference sequence). The CDR3 here is CASSPWVAGPLGEQYF. CDR3 sequence (DNA): TGTGCCAGTAGTCCTTGGGTAGCGGGGCCCCTGGGTGAGCAGTACTTC.

This clone was seen just once. J is TRBJ2-1 and V is TRBV4-1; 7 bases match TRBD2. The trim removed 1 base at V and 4 bases at J, leaving 19 bases unmatched. Germline V CDR1 and CDR2: MGHRA, YSYEKL. There are 20 residues in the CDR3. CDR3 sequence: CASSQVVMLAELALYNEQFF. The CDR3 region has the DNA TGCGCCAGCAGCCAAGTTGTAATGCTAGCGGAACTCGCGCTGTACAATGAGCAGTTCTTC.

The V call is TRBV18, the J call TRBJ1-3; no definite D call. V shed 2 bases and J shed 2 bases, with 16 bases lying between them. This CDR3 has 17 amino acids. CDR1 KGHSH and CDR2 LQKENI come from the germline V gene. This CDR3 is CASSPGSAYLAGNTIYF. CDR3 bases: TGTGCCAGCTCACCAGGTAGCGCCTACCTCGCTGGAAACACCATATATTTT.